These 24 T cell receptor beta chains came from one sample sequenced in a study of memory CD4+ T cells and cytomegalovirus serostatus. The table came from immunoSEQ multiplex PCR; TCRdb's copy has only in-frame clones and leaves some out. Of roughly 40,000 clones in the sample, 75% to 85% were seen once. The sort gate was single viable CD3+CD4+CD8-CD45RO+ cells for memory CD4+ T cells. Sequencing used memory CD4+ T cells from blood. These TCRs come from an adult in good health and CMV-seronegative.

The chain carries TRBV28 and TRBJ1-5; D possibly corresponds to TRBD1 (5 bases). V gave up 10 bases and J gave up 6 bases, with 19 bases separating them. The CDR3 spans 14 residues. The germline V gene has CDR1 MDHEN and CDR2 SYDVKM. The CDR3 here is CATKAGPRGQPQHF. In DNA, the CDR3 is TGTGCCACCAAGGCGGGGCCAAGGGGTCAGCCCCAGCATTTT.

This clone showed up just a few times. Here the CDR3 reads CASSGVNPEAFF. CDR3 bases: TGTGCCAGCAGTGGGGTGAATCCTGAAGCTTTCTTT. This rearrangement joins TRBV2 to TRBJ1-1; D gene ambiguous. CDR3 length equals 12 residues. V was trimmed by 4 bases and J by 6 bases, leaving 9 bases between them. Germline-derived CDR1 and CDR2 are SNHLY and FYNNEI. Complete variable domain (other parts from reference TRBV2 and TRBJ1-1): EPEVTQTPSHQVTQMGQEVILRCVPISNHLYFYWYRQILGQKVEFLVSFYNNEISEKSEIFDDQFSVERPDGSNFTLKIRSTKLEDSAMYFCASSGVNPEAFFGQGTRLTVV.

The J gene is TRBJ1-4, the V gene TRBV19, with 7 bases that match TRBD1. The CDR3 has 14 residues. Per the germline V gene, CDR1 is LNHDA and CDR2 is SQIVND (reference sequence). Losses at the gene ends were 9 bases for V and 1 base for J; bases not matched to a gene: 5. The CDR3 DNA reads TGTGCCAGCACGAGGGACAGAACTAATGAAAAACTGTTTTTT. Amino acid sequence: CASTRDRTNEKLFF.

This chain joins TRBV5-1 and TRBJ2-7; 7 bases line up with TRBD1. The junction had 2 bases not matched to a gene; V was cut back by 2 bases and J by 3 bases. Germline assignment: CDR1 SGHRS and CDR2 YFSETQ. This CDR3 has 13 amino acids. The CDR3 DNA sequence: TGCGCCAGCAGCTTTGGGACAGACTACGAGCAGTACTTC. It specifies CASSFGTDYEQYF.

This clone was recorded a few times. The chain carries TRBV30 and TRBJ2-4, with TRBD2 as a possible D gene (6 bases). The CDR3 totals 16 residues. Trimming took off 1 base at V and 0 bases at J, with 13 bases between the two ends. Germline values: CDR1 GTSNPN, CDR2 SVGIG (reference sequence). The CDR3 loop is CAWSDGPGAAKNIQYF. The CDR3 DNA follows: TGTGCCTGGAGTGACGGCCCGGGAGCAGCCAAAAACATTCAGTACTTC.

This rearrangement joins TRBV5-1 to TRBJ2-7; TRBD1 matches 8 bases. CDR1 is SGHRS and CDR2 is YFSETQ in the germline V gene. V dropped 4 bases and J dropped 1; count of bases not matched to a gene: 4. This CDR3 spans 14 amino acids. The CDR3 nucleotides read TGCGCCAGCAGCAAGACAGGGGCGTCCTACGAGCAGTACTTC. This translates into CASSKTGASYEQYF.

V usage is TRBV7-3 and J usage is TRBJ2-7; D remains ambiguous. Trimming shortened V by 2 bases and J by 3 bases, and 8 bases separated the two germline ends. The CDR3 totals 13 residues. From germline, CDR1 is SGHTA and CDR2 FQGTGA. The CDR3 region has the DNA TGTGCCAGCAGCTTAGCAAGAAACTACGAGCAGTACTTC. It translates to CASSLARNYEQYF. Full variable domain (missing parts from reference TRBV7-3 and TRBJ2-7): GAGVSQTPSNKVTEKGKYVELRCDPISGHTALYWYRQSLGQGPEFLIYFQGTGAADDSGLPNDRFFAVRPEGSVSTLKIQRTERGDSAVYLCASSLARNYEQYFGPGTRLTVT.

The chain uses TRBV19 and TRBJ1-2; 7 bases are shared with TRBD1. This CDR3 spans 13 amino acids. V trimming: 3 bases; J trimming: 6 bases; junction bases outside the gene matches: 4. Germline assignment: CDR1 LNHDA and CDR2 SQIVND (reference sequence). DNA for the CDR3: TGTGCCAGTAGTATTTCCAGGGGGGATGGCTACACCTTC. Translated: CASSISRGDGYTF.

This rearrangement joins TRBV30 to TRBJ2-4; the D gene could be TRBD1 or TRBD2 (6 bases each). V was shortened by 2 bases and J by 8 bases, with 19 bases between the two germline ends. Germline CDR1 GTSNPN, CDR2 SVGIG (reference sequence). This CDR3 is built from 15 residues. The CDR3 DNA reads as TGTGCCTGGAGTCAAGGGACCAAGGGGGGAGACATTCAGTACTTC. This codes for CAWSQGTKGGDIQYF.

The V call is TRBV11-2, the J call TRBJ2-1; TRBD1 agrees at 7 bases. CDR3 length: 17 amino acids. V trimming: 3 bases; J trimming: 1 base; junction bases outside the gene matches: 9. The germline V gene has CDR1 SGHAT and CDR2 FQNNGV. The CDR3 coding sequence is TGTGCCAGCAGCTTTACAGGGGTAAGGTCGTCCTACAATGAGCAGTTCTTC. Translation: CASSFTGVRSSYNEQFF.

The CDR3 loop is CASSERSRGSGELFF. The CDR3 nucleotides read TGTGCCAGCAGTGAGAGATCGAGGGGATCCGGGGAGCTGTTTTTT. The rearrangement links TRBV2 to TRBJ2-2; TRBD1 or TRBD2 may be the D gene (5 bases each). The germline V gene encodes CDR1 SNHLY and CDR2 FYNNEI. This CDR3 region has 15 residues. Between the trimmed V and J ends, which lost 3 bases and 6 bases, there was a span of 14 bases.

The rearrangement uses TRBV11-3 and TRBJ2-2; 9 bases line up with TRBD2. V was pared by 5 bases and J by 5 bases, with 21 bases of the junction left unmatched. CDR1 and CDR2 (germline): SGHNT, YENEEA. The CDR3 contains 20 residues. The CDR3 loop is CASSPGSGTSPISSTGELFF. DNA for the CDR3: TGTGCCAGCAGCCCAGGCTCCGGGACTAGCCCGATTTCGAGTACCGGGGAGCTGTTTTTT. The entire variable domain, with the rest obtained from reference TRBV11-3 and TRBJ2-2, is as follows: EAGVVQSPRYKIIEKKQPVAFWCNPISGHNTLYWYLQNLGQGPELLIRYENEEAVDDSQLPKDRFSAERLKGVDSTLKIQPAELGDSAVYLCASSPGSGTSPISSTGELFFGEGSRLTVL.

This chain joins TRBV5-1 and TRBJ1-1; unclear D gene. The CDR3 is made up of 14 amino acids. The germline CDR1 and CDR2 sequences are SGHRS and YFSETQ. The ends were cut back, 6 bases at V and 1 base at J, with 13 bases in the middle. The CDR3 coding sequence is TGCGCCAGCAACCTTGGAAGGTCGAACACTGAAGCTTTCTTT. It translates to CASNLGRSNTEAFF.

This clone was counted between two and nine times. This chain joins TRBV6-5 and TRBJ2-2; D unclear. Germline CDR1 is MNHEY and CDR2 is SVGAGI. V was shortened by 8 bases and J by 4 bases, with 11 bases between the two germline ends. CDR3 size: 13 residues. This CDR3 reads CASGPSATGELFF. The CDR3 DNA reads TGTGCCAGCGGGCCTTCGGCCACCGGGGAGCTGTTTTTT.

V gene TRBV10-3 combines with J gene TRBJ2-5; a possible D gene is TRBD1 (6 bases). Germline V CDR1 and CDR2: ENHRY, SYGVKD. CDR3 size: 13 residues. Trimming removed 5 bases at V and 5 bases at J, with 12 bases between. CDR3: CAISPTGGETQYF. The CDR3 nucleotides read TGTGCCATCAGTCCGACAGGCGGCGAGACCCAGTACTTC.

This chain links TRBV11-2 with TRBJ2-7, with 9 positions matching TRBD2. The CDR3 is 16 amino acids. Trimming removed 5 bases from V and 4 bases from J; junction bases left unmatched: 12. The germline V gene encodes CDR1 SGHAT and CDR2 FQNNGV. The CDR3 bases are TGTGCCAGCAGCCCCGGCTGGGCGGGAGGGCCATACGAGCAGTACTTC. This codes for CASSPGWAGGPYEQYF.

The chain combines TRBV6-5 with TRBJ1-1; possibly TRBD1 for D (6 bases). CDR1 and CDR2 from the germline V gene are MNHEY and SVGAGI. The CDR3 is 13 residues long. The V end lost 2 bases, the J end lost 4 bases, and 8 bases lay between the germline ends. The CDR3 nucleotides are TGTGCCAGCAGTTACCAGGGGTCCACTGAAGCTTTCTTT. This encodes CASSYQGSTEAFF.

V and J are TRBV18 and TRBJ2-7, with 8 bases aligning to TRBD1. The length of the CDR3 is 16 residues. The trim removed 2 bases at V and 6 bases at J, leaving 12 bases unmatched. CDR1 is KGHSH, CDR2 LQKENI, per germline. In nucleotides, the CDR3 is TGTGCCAGCTCACCAGAGGCAGGGGGCTCGGGGCTCGAGCAGTACTTC. This sequence encodes CASSPEAGGSGLEQYF.

The V gene is TRBV7-9, the J gene TRBJ1-1; D gene unclear. V lost 0 bases and J lost 4, with 3 bases in between. Germline values: CDR1 SEHNR, CDR2 FQNEAQ (reference sequence). The CDR3 contains 12 residues. CDR3: CASSLAGTEAFF. CDR3 in DNA: TGTGCCAGCAGCTTAGCAGGCACTGAAGCTTTCTTT.

The rearrangement links TRBV29-1 to TRBJ2-5; TRBD1 matches at 7 bases. Germline-derived CDR1 and CDR2 are SQVTM and ANQGSEA. V was pared by 5 bases and J by 5 bases, with 8 bases of the junction left unmatched. The CDR3 covers 13 residues. CDR3 nucleotides: TGCAGCGTTCCGGGGACAGCTGGGGAGACCCAGTACTTC. Its protein is CSVPGTAGETQYF. Full variable domain (missing parts from reference TRBV29-1 and TRBJ2-5): SAVISQKPSRDICQRGTSLTIQCQVDSQVTMMFWYRQQPGQSLTLIATANQGSEATYESGFVIDKFPISRPNLTFSTLTVSNMSPEDSSIYLCSVPGTAGETQYFGPGTRLLVL.

This chain joins TRBV6-1 and TRBJ2-7; D is undetermined. Trimming shortened V by 1 base and J by 2 bases, and 15 bases separated the two germline ends. There are 16 residues in the CDR3. Germline V gives CDR1 MNHNS, CDR2 SASEGT. CDR3: CASSEGIVDSAYEQYF. The CDR3 bases are TGTGCCAGCAGTGAAGGCATTGTCGACTCAGCCTACGAGCAGTACTTC.

The chain carries TRBV7-2 and TRBJ2-5; D ambiguous. The CDR3 loop spans 16 amino acids. The V end was cut by 2 bases, the J end by 4 bases, with 17 bases between. CDR1 and CDR2 (germline): SGHTA, FQGNSA. CDR3 sequence (DNA): TGTGCCAGCAGCTTAACCATCCCCGATGGCGGAGAGACCCAGTACTTC. It yields the protein CASSLTIPDGGETQYF.

V is TRBV15 and J is TRBJ2-5, with D possibly TRBD1 on 5 matching bases. CDR1 LNHNV and CDR2 YYDKDF come from the germline V gene (reference sequence). This CDR3 has 13 residues. V was pared by 1 base and J by 3 bases, with 6 bases between. This CDR3 is CATSRAREETQYF. CDR3 nucleotide sequence: TGTGCCACCAGCAGAGCCAGGGAAGAGACCCAGTACTTC.

J is TRBJ2-6 and V is TRBV5-8; TRBD1 is a possible D gene (6 bases). Trimming stripped 4 bases from V and 0 bases from J, with 8 bases between. CDR1 and CDR2 (germline): SGHTS, YDEGEE. This CDR3 spans 15 amino acids. The CDR3 loop reads CASSRGHSGANVLTF. The CDR3 bases are TGTGCCAGCAGCAGGGGACACTCTGGGGCCAACGTCCTGACTTTC.